These T cell receptor beta chains were read from a single sample in a study of T cell changes during pregnancy in multiple sclerosis. Method: immunoSEQ multiplex PCR; TCRdb's copy keeps in-frame clones and lacks some. The sample lists around 80,000 clones, over 85% seen once, with about 0.99% in the top ten. The sample here was peripheral blood, taken in the second trimester of pregnancy. These receptor sequences come from a female donor in good health, enrolled as a control in a pregnancy study. Each CDR3 is given with its conserved first and last residue. A D gene is named only where the DNA matches it firmly. Where a row states a size, it is once, few, many or the class of an expanded clone; other rows omit it.

j_call clone_size d_call v_call cdr3_aa cdr3_nt
TRBJ2-7 NA NA TRBV28 CASRFAVSEQYF TGTGCCAGCAGGTTCGCGGTTTCCGAGCAGTACTTC
TRBJ1-2 NA TRBD1 TRBV15 CATSTRTGPKANYGYTF TGTGCCACCAGCACCCGGACAGGGCCCAAAGCTAACTATGGCTACACCTTC
TRBJ2-7 once NA TRBV28 CASSVTDGEQYF TGTGCCAGCAGTGTGACAGACGGTGAGCAGTACTTC
TRBJ1-2 few NA TRBV5-1 CASSLVGEENYGYTF TGCGCCAGCAGCTTGGTCGGGGAAGAGAACTATGGCTACACCTTC
TRBJ2-7 NA NA TRBV6-5 CASRRGGRSHYEQYF TGTGCCAGCAGGAGGGGGGGGCGGAGCCACTACGAGCAGTACTTC
TRBJ2-3 NA NA TRBV7-2 CASSLVMGSPTDTQYF TGTGCCAGCAGCTTAGTCATGGGGAGTCCCACAGATACGCAGTATTTT
TRBJ2-1 NA NA TRBV2 CASSRESKSNEQFF TGTGCCAGCAGTAGGGAGTCCAAATCCAATGAGCAGTTCTTC
TRBJ2-7 NA NA TRBV4-1 CASSQRQAPYEQYF TGCGCCAGCAGCCAACGACAGGCACCCTACGAGCAGTACTTC
TRBJ2-2 NA TRBD2 TRBV19 CASSIGLAGGLTGELFF TGTGCCAGTAGTATCGGGCTAGCGGGAGGGCTCACCGGGGAGCTGTTTTTT
TRBJ2-5 NA TRBD1 TRBV27 CASSLLATGQGTETQYF TGTGCCAGCAGTTTACTAGCGACAGGACAGGGGACAGAGACCCAGTACTTC
TRBJ2-7 NA NA TRBV27 CASSPPGNEQYF TGTGCCAGCAGTCCCCCAGGGAACGAGCAGTACTTC
TRBJ2-2 once NA TRBV2 CASRPQVKAGELFF TGTGCCAGCAGGCCACAGGTGAAAGCCGGGGAGCTGTTTTTT
TRBJ2-1 NA TRBD1 TRBV5-1 CASSSARTGGYNEQFF TGCGCCAGCAGCTCTGCCCGGACAGGGGGTTACAATGAGCAGTTCTTC
TRBJ2-6 NA NA TRBV15 CATSRDFSGAGANVLTF TGTGCCACCAGCAGAGATTTTTCAGGGGCTGGGGCCAACGTCCTGACTTTC
TRBJ2-2 once NA TRBV2 CASRIDRINTGELFF TGTGCCAGCAGGATCGACAGGATCAACACCGGGGAGCTGTTTTTT
TRBJ1-5 NA TRBD1 TRBV27 CASSRTGPGNQPQHF TGTGCCAGCAGTCGGACAGGGCCAGGGAATCAGCCCCAGCATTTT
TRBJ2-7 NA TRBD2 TRBV5-5 CASSLGLAHVEQYF TGTGCCAGCAGCTTGGGACTAGCCCACGTCGAGCAGTACTTC
TRBJ2-7 NA TRBD1 TRBV28 CASSLILDGGQGSYEQYF TGTGCCAGCAGTTTAATATTAGATGGGGGACAGGGGAGTTACGAGCAGTACTTC
TRBJ2-1 NA TRBD2 TRBV7-2 CAFGAGVYNEQFF TGTGCCTTTGGAGCGGGAGTTTACAATGAGCAGTTCTTC
TRBJ2-2 few NA TRBV18 CASSPSTSSPEGGELFF TGTGCCAGCTCACCATCTACGAGTTCTCCTGAGGGCGGGGAGCTGTTTTTT
TRBJ2-7 NA NA TRBV7-9 CASKPGWGEQYF TGTGCCAGCAAACCGGGGTGGGGCGAGCAGTACTTC
TRBJ2-2 NA TRBD1 TRBV15 CALRQGYSGELFF TGTGCCCTGCGACAGGGGTATTCCGGGGAGCTGTTTTTT
TRBJ1-2 NA NA TRBV5-1 CASSLGWAGYTF TGCGCCAGCAGCTTAGGCTGGGCTGGCTACACCTTC
TRBJ2-7 NA NA TRBV18 CASSPLRVPYEQYF TGTGCCAGCTCACCCCTTCGGGTCCCCTACGAGCAGTACTTC
TRBJ1-1 NA NA TRBV28 CASSLISVNTEAFF TGTGCCAGCAGTTTAATTTCGGTGAACACTGAAGCTTTCTTT
TRBJ2-7 NA NA TRBV7-9 CASSLGVWEQYF TGTGCCAGCAGCTTAGGAGTCTGGGAGCAGTACTTC
TRBJ1-3 once NA TRBV2 CASRTGISGNTIYF TGTGCCAGCAGAACAGGGATCTCTGGAAACACCATATATTTT
TRBJ2-4 NA NA TRBV4-1 CASSQAGGLAKNIQYF TGCGCCAGCAGCCAAGCGGGTGGCTTAGCCAAAAACATTCAGTACTTC
TRBJ1-1 NA TRBD1 TRBV5-4 CASRVTGGEEAFF TGTGCCAGCAGGGTGACAGGGGGGGAGGAGGCTTTCTTT
TRBJ2-1 NA TRBD2 TRBV2 CASSPGLADYNEQFF TGTGCCAGCAGCCCTGGACTAGCGGATTACAATGAGCAGTTCTTC
TRBJ1-2 NA NA TRBV4-1 CASSQDPGREYGYTF TGCGCCAGCAGCCAAGATCCGGGGAGGGAGTATGGCTACACCTTC
TRBJ1-3 NA TRBD1 TRBV28 CASSFNRWDSGNTIYF TGTGCCAGCAGTTTCAACCGGTGGGACAGTGGAAACACCATATATTTT
TRBJ2-7 NA NA TRBV5-1 CASSLVDSGRSYEQYF TGCGCCAGCAGCTTGGTTGACAGCGGGCGATCCTACGAGCAGTACTTC
TRBJ2-3 NA TRBD1 TRBV10-3 CAIGTGRGLSTDTQYF TGTGCCATCGGCACGGGCAGGGGGCTATCCACAGATACGCAGTATTTT
TRBJ2-3 NA NA TRBV28 CASSLISWTVSSTDTQYF TGTGCCAGCAGTTTGATTTCATGGACAGTCTCCTCCACAGATACGCAGTATTTT
TRBJ2-5 NA TRBD2 TRBV4-1 CASSGLAGARQETQYF TGCGCCAGCAGCGGGCTAGCGGGAGCACGGCAAGAGACCCAGTACTTC
TRBJ1-1 NA TRBD1 TRBV7-9 CASSLATGQRLRNTEAFF TGTGCCAGCAGCTTAGCGACAGGGCAACGGTTGAGGAACACTGAAGCTTTCTTT
TRBJ2-5 NA TRBD1 TRBV5-4 CASSNDRGQRETQYF TGTGCCAGCAGCAATGACAGGGGGCAAAGAGAGACCCAGTACTTC
TRBJ1-5 NA TRBD1 TRBV5-8 CASSLASGGQGGLPQHF TGTGCCAGCAGCTTGGCATCGGGGGGACAGGGGGGACTGCCCCAGCATTTT
TRBJ2-7 NA NA TRBV18 CASSSAADVPRGYF TGTGCCAGCTCATCAGCAGCGGACGTACCCCGGGGGTACTTC
TRBJ1-5 NA NA TRBV15 CATSRDRDGGNQPQHF TGTGCCACCAGCAGAGACAGGGATGGTGGCAATCAGCCCCAGCATTTT
TRBJ2-1 NA TRBD1 TRBV27 CASSLLLGTGPINEQFF TGTGCCAGCAGTTTACTATTAGGGACAGGGCCCATCAATGAGCAGTTCTTC
TRBJ2-7 once NA TRBV2 CASSDIVVEPYEQYF TGTGCCAGCAGTGACATAGTAGTAGAACCCTACGAGCAGTACTTC
TRBJ1-5 NA NA TRBV5-5 CASSNGQNSNQPQHF TGTGCCAGCAGCAACGGACAGAATAGCAATCAGCCCCAGCATTTT
TRBJ2-7 NA NA TRBV6-6 CASSYSLVNPTEQYF TGTGCCAGCAGTTACTCGTTGGTCAACCCTACCGAGCAGTACTTC
TRBJ2-1 NA NA TRBV21-1 CASTRGLAESTWCNEQFF TGTGCCAGCACCCGGGGACTAGCGGAGTCCACGTGGTGCAATGAGCAGTTCTTC
TRBJ1-2 once TRBD1 TRBV7-8 CASSLAGLQGANGYTF TGTGCCAGCAGCTTAGCGGGTCTACAGGGGGCTAATGGCTACACCTTC
TRBJ1-1 few NA TRBV15 CATSPIVENTEAFF TGTGCCACCAGCCCCATCGTAGAGAACACTGAAGCTTTCTTT
TRBJ1-2 NA NA TRBV6-4 CASSDSPGSYGYTF TGTGCCAGCAGTGACTCGCCGGGGTCCTATGGCTACACCTTC
TRBJ2-7 NA NA TRBV19 CASSPGEALGLEQYF TGTGCCAGTAGCCCCGGGGAGGCCTTGGGGTTGGAGCAGTACTTC
TRBJ2-7 NA NA TRBV2 CASSSGTLYEQYF TGTGCCAGCAGTTCCGGGACTCTCTACGAGCAGTACTTC